This T cell receptor (beta chain) was documented in a study of OX40 agonist ivuxolimab in advanced cancers. About the study: Patients treated during dose escalation were battling hepatocellular carcinoma, melanoma, renal cell or head and neck cancer.

Findings and caveats of the study: Partly responding patients at 0.1-3.0 mg/kg showed some of the smallest clonal expansion.

The V end was cut by 6 bases, the J end by 2 bases, with 10 bases between. CDR3 size: 13 residues. CDR1 MGHRA and CDR2 YSYEKL come from the germline V gene. TCRdb's table, derived via immunoSEQ multiplex PCR, lists solely in-frame clones and lacks some. The sample includes fewer than 70,000 clones, 87% of them seen just once. Concerning this clone: Its specificity is unknown.

The starting material was CD4+ or CD8+ T cells sorted from blood, obtained in a trial of the OX40 agonist ivuxolimab. The chain joins TRBV4-1 to TRBJ2-5, with a tentative D call TRBD1 (5 bases). The sequence derives from an adult with an advanced solid tumor such as melanoma, head and neck, liver or kidney cancer. CDR3 protein: CASSDSYQETQYF. The CDR3 coding sequence is TGCGCCAGCAGTGACAGCTATCAAGAGACCCAGTACTTC.